The rows below give T cell receptor beta chains drawn from one sample of a study of T cell responses to AZD1222 COVID-19 vaccine. Sequencing used immunoSEQ multiplex PCR; TCRdb keeps in-frame clones, though not all of them. The table lists fewer than 110,000 clones, 90% of them singletons. Sequenced here: peripheral blood, sampled on day 0 of AZD1222 vaccination. Receptor source: an adult in good health. CDR3s include the opening cysteine and the closing phenylalanine or tryptophan. Fields, in order: clone size, CDR3 length, D gene, V gene, J gene, CDR3 DNA, CDR3 protein. D genes are given only for firm matches. Rows give clone size only sometimes, using once, few, many, or a class for an expanded clone.

NA	15	NA	TRBV27	TRBJ1-2	TGTGCCAGCAGTTTATATTCCAGGGAGAAAGGTGGCTACACCTTC	CASSLYSREKGGYTF
few	12	NA	TRBV14	TRBJ1-2	TGTGCCAGCAGCCCACAGGGCTATGGCTACACCTTC	CASSPQGYGYTF
NA	12	NA	TRBV28	TRBJ2-2	TGTGCCAGCAAGGGGACCACCGGGGAGCTGTTTTTT	CASKGTTGELFF
NA	12	NA	TRBV6-1	TRBJ2-2	TGTGCCAGTAGCTTCAACACCGGGGAGCTGTTTTTT	CASSFNTGELFF
NA	16	NA	TRBV6-5	TRBJ2-7	TGTGCCAGCAGTTACGAGACGGATGTGGGGGTCCACGAGCAGTACTTC	CASSYETDVGVHEQYF
once	14	NA	TRBV28	TRBJ2-7	TGTGCCAGCAGTTTAAAGTTTGGTTTCCACGAGCAGTACTTC	CASSLKFGFHEQYF
NA	14	NA	TRBV6-5	TRBJ2-2	TGTGCCAGCCGGGACCGAACGAACACCGGGGAGCTGTTTTTT	CASRDRTNTGELFF
NA	16	NA	TRBV4-1	TRBJ2-3	TGCGCCAGCAGCCAAGATCGTGGGGGGGCTGTGGATACGCAGTATTTT	CASSQDRGGAVDTQYF
once	16	NA	TRBV25-1	TRBJ2-7	TGTGCCCCACTAGGGGACAATGGCCTCGGGGCCTACGAGCAGTACTTC	CAPLGDNGLGAYEQYF
NA	13	TRBD2	TRBV7-9	TRBJ2-3	TGTGCCAGCAGGGCTAGCGGGGGCGATACGCAGTATTTT	CASRASGGDTQYF
NA	21	TRBD1	TRBV5-1	TRBJ1-2	TGCGCCAGCAGCTTCGGGTCCGGGACAGTCGCAGGAGGCTCTTCTAACTATGGCTACACCTTC	CASSFGSGTVAGGSSNYGYTF
once	14	TRBD1	TRBV18	TRBJ1-1	TGTGCCAGCTCACCTCCGACAGGGGGACCCATAGCTTTCTTT	CASSPPTGGPIAFF
NA	11	NA	TRBV2	TRBJ1-2	TGTGCCAGCGGACGGAGAGATGGCTACACCTTC	CASGRRDGYTF
NA	15	NA	TRBV5-1	TRBJ2-1	TGCGCCAGCAGCTTGGACCGGCTTATGTACAATGAGCAGTTCTTC	CASSLDRLMYNEQFF
NA	15	NA	TRBV9	TRBJ2-6	TGTGCCAGCAGCGTAGTAGGGTCTGGGGCCAACGTCCTGACTTTC	CASSVVGSGANVLTF
NA	11	NA	TRBV3-1/TRBV3-2	TRBJ1-6	TGTGCCAGCAGCCAAAATTCACCCCTCCACTTT	CASSQNSPLHF
NA	13	NA	TRBV3-1/TRBV3-2	TRBJ1-1	TGTGCCAGCAGCCAAGCCGACCGGATTGAAGCTTTCTTT	CASSQADRIEAFF